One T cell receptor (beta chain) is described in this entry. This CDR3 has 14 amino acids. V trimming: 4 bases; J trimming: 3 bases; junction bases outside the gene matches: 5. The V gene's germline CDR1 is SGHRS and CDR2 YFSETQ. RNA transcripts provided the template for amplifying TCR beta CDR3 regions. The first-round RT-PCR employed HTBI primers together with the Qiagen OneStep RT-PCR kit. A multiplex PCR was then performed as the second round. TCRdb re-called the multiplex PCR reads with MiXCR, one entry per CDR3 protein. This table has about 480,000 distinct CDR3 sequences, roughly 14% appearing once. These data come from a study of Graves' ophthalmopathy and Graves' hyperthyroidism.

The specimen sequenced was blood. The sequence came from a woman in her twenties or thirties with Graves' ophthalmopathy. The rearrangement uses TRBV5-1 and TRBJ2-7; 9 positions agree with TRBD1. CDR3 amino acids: CASSDGDRVYEQYF. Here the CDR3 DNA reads TGCGCCAGCAGCGACGGGGACAGGGTCTACGAGCAGTACTTC.